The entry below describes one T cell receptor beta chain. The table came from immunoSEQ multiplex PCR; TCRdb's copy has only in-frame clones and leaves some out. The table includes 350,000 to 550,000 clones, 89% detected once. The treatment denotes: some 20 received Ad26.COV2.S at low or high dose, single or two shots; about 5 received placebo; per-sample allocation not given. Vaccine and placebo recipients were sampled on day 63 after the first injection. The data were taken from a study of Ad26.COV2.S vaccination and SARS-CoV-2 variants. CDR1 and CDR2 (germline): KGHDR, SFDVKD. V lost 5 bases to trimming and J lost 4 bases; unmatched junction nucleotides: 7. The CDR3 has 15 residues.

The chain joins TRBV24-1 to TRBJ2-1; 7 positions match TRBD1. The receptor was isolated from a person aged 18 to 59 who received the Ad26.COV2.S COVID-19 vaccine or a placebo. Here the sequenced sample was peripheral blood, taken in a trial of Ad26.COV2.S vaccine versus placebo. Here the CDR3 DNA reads TGTGCCACCAGTGCCCAGGGGGTGCGATACAATGAGCAGTTCTTC. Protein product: CATSAQGVRYNEQFF.